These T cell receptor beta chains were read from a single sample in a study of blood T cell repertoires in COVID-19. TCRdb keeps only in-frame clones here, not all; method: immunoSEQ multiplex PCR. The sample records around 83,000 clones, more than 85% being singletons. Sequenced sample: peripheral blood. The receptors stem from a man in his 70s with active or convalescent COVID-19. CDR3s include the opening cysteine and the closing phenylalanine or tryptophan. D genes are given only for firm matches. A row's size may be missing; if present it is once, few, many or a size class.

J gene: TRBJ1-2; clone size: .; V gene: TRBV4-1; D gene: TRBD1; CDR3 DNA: TGCGCCAGCAGACCAACAGGGGTAAACTATGGCTACACCTTC; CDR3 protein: CASRPTGVNYGYTF
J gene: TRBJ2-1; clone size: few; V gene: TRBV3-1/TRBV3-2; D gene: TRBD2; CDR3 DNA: TGTGCCAGCAGCCTACCCGGGACTAGACTGTCCAATGAGCAGTTCTTC; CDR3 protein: CASSLPGTRLSNEQFF
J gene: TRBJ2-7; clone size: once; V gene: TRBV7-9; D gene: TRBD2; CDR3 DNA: TGTGCCAGCAGCGCCGGACTAGCGGGCTCCTACGAGCAGTACTTC; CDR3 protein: CASSAGLAGSYEQYF
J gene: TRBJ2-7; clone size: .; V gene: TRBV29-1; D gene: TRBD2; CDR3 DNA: TGCAGCGTTGGGGGGGGATCCTACGAGCAGTACTTC; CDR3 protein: CSVGGGSYEQYF
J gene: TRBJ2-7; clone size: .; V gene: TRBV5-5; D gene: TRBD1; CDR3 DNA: TGTGCCAGCGACGGGATTAACAGGGGGTCAACACGCGAGCAGTACTTC; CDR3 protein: CASDGINRGSTREQYF
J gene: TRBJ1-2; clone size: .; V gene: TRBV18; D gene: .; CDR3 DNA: TGTGCCAGCTCACCACCAGGACAGAGAGTTCCATCCAACACTAACTATGGCTACACCTTC; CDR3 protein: CASSPPGQRVPSNTNYGYTF
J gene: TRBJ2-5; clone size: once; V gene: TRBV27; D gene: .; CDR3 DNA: TGTGCCAGCAGTTTCACTAACAGGGAAGAGACCCAGTACTTC; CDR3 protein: CASSFTNREETQYF
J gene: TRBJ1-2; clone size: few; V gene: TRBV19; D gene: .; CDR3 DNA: TGTGCCAGTAGTATTGGGACGGGAGACTATGGCTACACCTTC; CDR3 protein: CASSIGTGDYGYTF
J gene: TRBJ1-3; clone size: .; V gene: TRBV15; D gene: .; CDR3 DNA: TGTGCCACCAGCAGAGGGTACGCAGATACTGGAAACACCATATATTTT; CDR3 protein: CATSRGYADTGNTIYF
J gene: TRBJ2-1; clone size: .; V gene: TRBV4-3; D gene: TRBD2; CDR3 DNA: TGCGCCAGCAGCCAAGATCGGACTAGCAGTTTATCTGGTGAGCAGTTCTTC; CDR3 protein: CASSQDRTSSLSGEQFF
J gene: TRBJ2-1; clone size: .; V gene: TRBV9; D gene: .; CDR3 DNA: TGTGCCAGCAGCGGAGGTTACGCGTTCTACAATGAGCAGTTCTTC; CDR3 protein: CASSGGYAFYNEQFF
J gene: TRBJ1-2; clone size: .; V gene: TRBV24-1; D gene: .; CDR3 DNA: TGTGCCACTTCAGGTGTGAACTATGGCTACACCTTC; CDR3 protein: CATSGVNYGYTF
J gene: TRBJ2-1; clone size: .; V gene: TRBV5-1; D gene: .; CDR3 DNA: TGCGCCAGCAGCTTGGCGCCCCTAGCCAACCATGAGCAGTTCTTC; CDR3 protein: CASSLAPLANHEQFF
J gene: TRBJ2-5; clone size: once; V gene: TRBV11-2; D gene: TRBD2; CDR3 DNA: TGTGCCAGCAGCTATCGACTAGCGGGGATCCAAGAGACCCAGTACTTC; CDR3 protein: CASSYRLAGIQETQYF
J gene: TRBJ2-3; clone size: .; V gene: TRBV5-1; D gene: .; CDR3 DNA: TGCGCCAGCAGCTTATTGGGAGGAGGGGCAGATACGCAGTATTTT; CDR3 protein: CASSLLGGGADTQYF
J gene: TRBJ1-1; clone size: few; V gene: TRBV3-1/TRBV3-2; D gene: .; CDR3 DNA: TGTGCCAGCAGCCAAGACCCTACAGGGCCGAACACTGAAGCTTTCTTT; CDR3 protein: CASSQDPTGPNTEAFF
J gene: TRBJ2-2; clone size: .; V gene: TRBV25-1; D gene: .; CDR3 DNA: TGTGCCAGCAGCCAAACAGGGATAAACACCGGGGAGCTGTTTTTT; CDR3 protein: CASSQTGINTGELFF
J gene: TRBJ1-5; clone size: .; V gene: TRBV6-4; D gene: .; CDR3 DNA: TGTGCCAGCAATGCCGGGCAGCCCCAGCATTTT; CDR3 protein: CASNAGQPQHF
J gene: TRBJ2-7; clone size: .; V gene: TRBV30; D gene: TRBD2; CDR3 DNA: TGTGCCTGGAGGCAAAGCGGGAGGTCCTCCTACGAGCAGTACTTC; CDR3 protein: CAWRQSGRSSYEQYF
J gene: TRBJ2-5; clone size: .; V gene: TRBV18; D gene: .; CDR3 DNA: TGTGCCAGCTCACCACCGGGGACTCGCCTCGTCGAGACCCAGTACTTC; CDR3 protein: CASSPPGTRLVETQYF
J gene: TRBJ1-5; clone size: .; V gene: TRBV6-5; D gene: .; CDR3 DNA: TGTGCCAGCAGTTACTCGGGGAGTAGCAATCAGCCCCAGCATTTT; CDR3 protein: CASSYSGSSNQPQHF
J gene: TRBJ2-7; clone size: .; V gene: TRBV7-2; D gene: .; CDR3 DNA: TGTGCCAGCAGCTTAGGGGCAGGCTTATCCTACGAGCAGTACTTC; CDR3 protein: CASSLGAGLSYEQYF
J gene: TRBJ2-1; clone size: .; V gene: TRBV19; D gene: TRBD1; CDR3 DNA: TGTGCCAGTAGTATTGGACAGGGATATCGGAATGAGCAGTTCTTC; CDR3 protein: CASSIGQGYRNEQFF
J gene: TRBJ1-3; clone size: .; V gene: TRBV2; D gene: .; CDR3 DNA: TGTGCCAGCGACAGCACCATATATTTT; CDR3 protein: CASDSTIYF
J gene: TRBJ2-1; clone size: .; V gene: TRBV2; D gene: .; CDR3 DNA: TGTGCCAGCAGTGAAGCGAGGCCCCCCGAGGTATACAATGAGCAGTTCTTC; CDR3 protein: CASSEARPPEVYNEQFF
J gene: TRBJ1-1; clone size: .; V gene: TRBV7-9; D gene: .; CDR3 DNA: TGTGCCAGCAGCCCCGGACAGTTAATGAACACTGAAGCTTTCTTT; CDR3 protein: CASSPGQLMNTEAFF
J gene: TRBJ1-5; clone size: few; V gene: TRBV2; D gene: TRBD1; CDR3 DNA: TGTGCCAGCACCCGGACAGGGGTGGATCAGCCCCAGCATTTT; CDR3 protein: CASTRTGVDQPQHF
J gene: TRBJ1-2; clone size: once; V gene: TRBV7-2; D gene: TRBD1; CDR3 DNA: TGTGCCAGCAGCTTAGGACAGGGGTTCGGCTATGGCTACACCTTC; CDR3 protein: CASSLGQGFGYGYTF